This T cell receptor (beta chain) is drawn from a study of blood T cell repertoires in COVID-19. The V gene's germline CDR1 is MDHEN and CDR2 SYDVKM. CDR3 length: 14 residues. V shed 6 bases and J shed 8 bases, with 16 bases lying between them. The protocol was immunoSEQ multiplex PCR, while the TCRdb copy is restricted to in-frame clones and leaves out a portion. The sample lists 150,000 to 180,000 clones; around 78% were seen once. Sequencing input: peripheral blood. V gene TRBV28 combines with J gene TRBJ1-4; D may be TRBD1 (5 bases). The TCR originated in a man older than 75 with acute or convalescent COVID-19. The CDR3 spells CASSQQGLREKLFF. CDR3 coding DNA: TGTGCCAGCAGCCAGCAGGGCCTACGGGAAAAACTGTTTTTT.